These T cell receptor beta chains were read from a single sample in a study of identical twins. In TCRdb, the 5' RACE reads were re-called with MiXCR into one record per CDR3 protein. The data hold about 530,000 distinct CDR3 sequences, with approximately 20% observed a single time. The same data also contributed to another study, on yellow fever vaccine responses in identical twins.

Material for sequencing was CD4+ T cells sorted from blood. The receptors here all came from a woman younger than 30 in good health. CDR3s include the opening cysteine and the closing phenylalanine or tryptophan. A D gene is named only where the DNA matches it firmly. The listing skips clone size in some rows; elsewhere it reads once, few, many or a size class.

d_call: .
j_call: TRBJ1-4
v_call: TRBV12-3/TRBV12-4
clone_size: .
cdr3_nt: TGTGCCAGCAGTTTATATAGGGTCAGTAATGAAAAACTGTTTTTT
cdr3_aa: CASSLYRVSNEKLFF

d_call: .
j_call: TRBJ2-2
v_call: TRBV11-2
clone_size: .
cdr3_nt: TGTGCCAGCAGCTCCCCTGTTAGCGCCGGGGAGCTGTTTTTT
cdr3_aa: CASSSPVSAGELFF

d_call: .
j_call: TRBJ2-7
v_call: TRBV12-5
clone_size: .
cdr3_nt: TGTGCTAGTGGTTTATTGTACAGGGAGAACGAGCAGTACTTC
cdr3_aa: CASGLLYRENEQYF

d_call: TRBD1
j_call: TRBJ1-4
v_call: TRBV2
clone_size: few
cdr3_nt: TGTGCCAGCAGACCGGGACAGTCGAATGAAAAACTGTTTTTT
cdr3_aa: CASRPGQSNEKLFF

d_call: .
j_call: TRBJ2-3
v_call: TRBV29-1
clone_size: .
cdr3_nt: TGCAGCGTTGCTAGGGGGGGCACAGATACGCAGTATTTT
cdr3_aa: CSVARGGTDTQYF

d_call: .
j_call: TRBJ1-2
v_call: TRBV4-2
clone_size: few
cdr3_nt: TGTGCCAGCAGCCAAGGAGGAAAGGGTTCCTATGGCTACACCTTC
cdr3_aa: CASSQGGKGSYGYTF

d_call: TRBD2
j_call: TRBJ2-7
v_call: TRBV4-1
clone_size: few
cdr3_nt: TGCGCCAGCAGCTCCTCTAGCGGGACCCACTACGAGCAGTACTTC
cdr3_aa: CASSSSSGTHYEQYF

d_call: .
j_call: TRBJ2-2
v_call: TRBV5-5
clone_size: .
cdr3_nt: TGTGCCAGCAGCCCCAGAAACCCAACGGTGATCACCGGGGAGCTGTTTTTT
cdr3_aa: CASSPRNPTVITGELFF

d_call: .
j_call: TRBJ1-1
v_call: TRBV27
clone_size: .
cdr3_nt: TGTGCCAGCAGTTTCCGGGAGGACACTGAAGCTTTCTTT
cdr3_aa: CASSFREDTEAFF

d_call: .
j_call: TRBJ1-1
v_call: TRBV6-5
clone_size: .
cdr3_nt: TGTGCCAGCAGTTACTCCGATATTTTTTCCTTCAGGGGTGACACTGAAGCTTTCTTT
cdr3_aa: CASSYSDIFSFRGDTEAFF